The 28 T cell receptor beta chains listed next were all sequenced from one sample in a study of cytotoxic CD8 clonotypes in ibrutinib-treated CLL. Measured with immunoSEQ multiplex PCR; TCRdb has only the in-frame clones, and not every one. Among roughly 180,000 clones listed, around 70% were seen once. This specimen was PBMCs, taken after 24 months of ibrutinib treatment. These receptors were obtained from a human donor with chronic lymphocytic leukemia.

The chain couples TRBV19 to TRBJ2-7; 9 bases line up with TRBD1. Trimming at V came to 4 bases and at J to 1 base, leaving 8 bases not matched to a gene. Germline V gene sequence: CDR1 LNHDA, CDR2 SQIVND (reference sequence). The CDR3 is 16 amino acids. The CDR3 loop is CASSNGTGYGSYEQYF. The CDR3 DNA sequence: TGTGCCAGTAGTAACGGGACAGGGTACGGTTCCTACGAGCAGTACTTC.

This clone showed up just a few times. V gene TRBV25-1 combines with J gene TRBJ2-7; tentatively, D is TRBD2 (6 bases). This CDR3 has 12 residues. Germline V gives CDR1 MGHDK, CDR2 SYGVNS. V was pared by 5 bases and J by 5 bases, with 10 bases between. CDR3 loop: CASSLVADEQYF. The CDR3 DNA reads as TGTGCCAGCAGTCTAGTAGCGGACGAGCAGTACTTC.

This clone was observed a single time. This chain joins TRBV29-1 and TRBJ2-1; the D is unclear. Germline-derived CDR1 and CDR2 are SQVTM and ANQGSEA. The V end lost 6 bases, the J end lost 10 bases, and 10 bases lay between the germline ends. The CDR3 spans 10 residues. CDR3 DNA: TGCAGCGTCCCTCTAATAGAGCAGTTCTTC. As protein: CSVPLIEQFF.

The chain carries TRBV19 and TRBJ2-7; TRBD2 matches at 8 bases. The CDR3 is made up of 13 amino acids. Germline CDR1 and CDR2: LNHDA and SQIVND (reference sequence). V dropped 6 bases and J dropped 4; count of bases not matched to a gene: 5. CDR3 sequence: CASRERGTYEQYF. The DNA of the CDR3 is TGTGCCAGTAGGGAGCGGGGGACTTACGAGCAGTACTTC.

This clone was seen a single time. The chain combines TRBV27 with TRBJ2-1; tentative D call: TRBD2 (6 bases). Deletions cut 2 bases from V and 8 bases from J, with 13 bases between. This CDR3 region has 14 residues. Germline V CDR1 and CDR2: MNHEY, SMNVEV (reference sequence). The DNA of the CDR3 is TGTGCCAGCAGTTTAGGAGGGAGAGGGGATGAGCAGTTCTTC. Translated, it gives CASSLGGRGDEQFF.

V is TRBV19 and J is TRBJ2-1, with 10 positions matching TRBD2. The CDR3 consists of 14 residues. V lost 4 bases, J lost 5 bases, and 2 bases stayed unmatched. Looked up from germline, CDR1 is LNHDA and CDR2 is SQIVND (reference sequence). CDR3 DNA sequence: TGTGCCAGTAGTAGACTAGCGGGTAACAATGAGCAGTTCTTC. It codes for CASSRLAGNNEQFF.

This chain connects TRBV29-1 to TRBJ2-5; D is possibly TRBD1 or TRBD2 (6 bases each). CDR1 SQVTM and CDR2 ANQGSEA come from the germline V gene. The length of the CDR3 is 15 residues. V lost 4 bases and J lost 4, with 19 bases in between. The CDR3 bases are TGCAGCGTTGTAGGCTTCGGGGGCGATTTAGAGACCCAGTACTTC. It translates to CSVVGFGGDLETQYF.

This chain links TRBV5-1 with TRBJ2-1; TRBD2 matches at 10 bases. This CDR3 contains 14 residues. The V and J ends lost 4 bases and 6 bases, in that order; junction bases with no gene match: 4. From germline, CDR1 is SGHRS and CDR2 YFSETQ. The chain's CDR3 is CASSPRTSGNEQFF. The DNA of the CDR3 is TGCGCCAGCAGCCCTAGGACTAGCGGCAATGAGCAGTTCTTC.

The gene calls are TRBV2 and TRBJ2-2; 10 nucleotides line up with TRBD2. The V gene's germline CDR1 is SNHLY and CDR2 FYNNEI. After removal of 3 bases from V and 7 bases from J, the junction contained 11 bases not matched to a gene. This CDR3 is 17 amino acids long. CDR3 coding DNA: TGTGCCAGCAGTGAGACCAGCGGGAGGGCTTGGGACGGGGAGCTGTTTTTT. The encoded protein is CASSETSGRAWDGELFF.

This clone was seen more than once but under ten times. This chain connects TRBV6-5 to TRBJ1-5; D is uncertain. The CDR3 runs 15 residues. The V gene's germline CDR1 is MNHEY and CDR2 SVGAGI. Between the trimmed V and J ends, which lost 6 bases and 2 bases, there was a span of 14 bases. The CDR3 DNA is TGTGCCAGCAGCCCCGGGCGGGAGGGCAATCAGCCCCAGCATTTT. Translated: CASSPGREGNQPQHF.

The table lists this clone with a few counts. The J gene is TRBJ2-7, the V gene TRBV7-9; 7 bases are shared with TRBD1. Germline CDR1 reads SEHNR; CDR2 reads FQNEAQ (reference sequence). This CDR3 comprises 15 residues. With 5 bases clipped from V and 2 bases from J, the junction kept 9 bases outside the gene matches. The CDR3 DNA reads TGTGCCAGCAGCCCGAACAGGGGCCCTCCCTACGAGCAGTACTTC. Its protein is CASSPNRGPPYEQYF.

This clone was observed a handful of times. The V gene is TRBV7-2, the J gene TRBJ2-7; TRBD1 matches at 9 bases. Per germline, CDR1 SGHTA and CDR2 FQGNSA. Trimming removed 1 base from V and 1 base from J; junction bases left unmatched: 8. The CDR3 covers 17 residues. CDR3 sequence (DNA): TGTGCCAGCAGCTTAGGCGCCGGGACAGGGTTTTCCTACGAGCAGTACTTC. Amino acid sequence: CASSLGAGTGFSYEQYF.

CDR3 loop: CASRDYGYTF. DNA of the CDR3: TGTGCCAGCAGGGACTATGGCTACACCTTC. V gene TRBV2 combines with J gene TRBJ1-2; D remains ambiguous. The CDR3 is 10 amino acids. CDR1 is SNHLY and CDR2 is FYNNEI in the germline V gene. The V gene lost 6 bases and the J gene lost 3 bases, with 2 bases spanning the gap. The whole variable domain, filled in from reference TRBV2 and TRBJ1-2, reads EPEVTQTPSHQVTQMGQEVILRCVPISNHLYFYWYRQILGQKVEFLVSFYNNEISEKSEIFDDQFSVERPDGSNFTLKIRSTKLEDSAMYFCASRDYGYTFGSGTRLTVV.

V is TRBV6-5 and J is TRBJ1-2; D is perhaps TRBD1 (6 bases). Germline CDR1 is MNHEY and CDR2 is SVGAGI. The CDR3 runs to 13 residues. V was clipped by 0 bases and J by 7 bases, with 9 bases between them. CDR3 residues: CASSYSQGSGYTF. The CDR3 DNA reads TGTGCCAGCAGTTACTCCCAGGGGAGTGGCTACACCTTC.

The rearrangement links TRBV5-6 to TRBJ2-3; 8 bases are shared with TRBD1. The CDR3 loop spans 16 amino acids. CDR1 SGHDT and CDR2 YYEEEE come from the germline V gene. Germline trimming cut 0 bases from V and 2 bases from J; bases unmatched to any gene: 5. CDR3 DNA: TGTGCCAGCAGCTTGGACAGGGGGTCGATCACAGATACGCAGTATTTT. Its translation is CASSLDRGSITDTQYF.

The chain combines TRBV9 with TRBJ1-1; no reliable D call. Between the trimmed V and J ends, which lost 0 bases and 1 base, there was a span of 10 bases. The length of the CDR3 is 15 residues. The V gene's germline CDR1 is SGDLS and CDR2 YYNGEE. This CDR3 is CASSVASPGNTEAFF. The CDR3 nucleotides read TGTGCCAGCAGCGTAGCCTCTCCGGGGAACACTGAAGCTTTCTTT.

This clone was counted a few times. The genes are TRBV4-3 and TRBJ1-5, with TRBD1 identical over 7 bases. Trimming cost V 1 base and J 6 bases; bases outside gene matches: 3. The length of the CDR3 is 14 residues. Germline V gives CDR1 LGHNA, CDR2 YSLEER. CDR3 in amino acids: CASSQGQGSQPQHF. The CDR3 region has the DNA TGCGCCAGCAGCCAAGGACAGGGAAGTCAGCCCCAGCATTTT.

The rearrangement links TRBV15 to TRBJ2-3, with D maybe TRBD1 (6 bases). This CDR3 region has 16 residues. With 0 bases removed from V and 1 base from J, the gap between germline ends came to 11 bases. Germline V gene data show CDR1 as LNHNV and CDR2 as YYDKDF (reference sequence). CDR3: CATSRDPRGGTDTQYF. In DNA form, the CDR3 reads TGTGCCACCAGCAGAGATCCCAGGGGAGGCACAGATACGCAGTATTTT.

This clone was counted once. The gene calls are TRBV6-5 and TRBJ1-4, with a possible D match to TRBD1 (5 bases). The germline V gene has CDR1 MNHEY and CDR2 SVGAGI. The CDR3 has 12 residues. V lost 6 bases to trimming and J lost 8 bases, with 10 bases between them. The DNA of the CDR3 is TGTGCCAGCAGAGCGGGGGAGGAAAAACTGTTTTTT. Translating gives CASRAGEEKLFF.

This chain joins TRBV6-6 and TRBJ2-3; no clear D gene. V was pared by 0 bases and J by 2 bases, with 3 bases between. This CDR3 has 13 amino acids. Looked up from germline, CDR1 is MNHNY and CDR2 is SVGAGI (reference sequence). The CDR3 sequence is CASSYSNTDTQYF. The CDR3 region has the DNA TGTGCCAGCAGTTACTCGAACACAGATACGCAGTATTTT.

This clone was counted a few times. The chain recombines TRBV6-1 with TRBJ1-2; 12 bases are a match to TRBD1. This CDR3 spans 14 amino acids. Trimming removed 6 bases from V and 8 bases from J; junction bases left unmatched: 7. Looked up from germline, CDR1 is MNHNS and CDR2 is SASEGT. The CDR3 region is CASRGTGGERGYTF. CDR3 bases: TGTGCCAGCAGAGGGACAGGGGGCGAACGGGGCTACACCTTC.

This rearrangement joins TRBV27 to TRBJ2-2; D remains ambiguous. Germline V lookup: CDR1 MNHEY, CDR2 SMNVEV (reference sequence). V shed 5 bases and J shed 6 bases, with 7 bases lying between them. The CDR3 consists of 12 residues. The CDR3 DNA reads TGTGCCAGCAGTCTCCCAGCCGGGGAGCTGTTTTTT. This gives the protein CASSLPAGELFF.

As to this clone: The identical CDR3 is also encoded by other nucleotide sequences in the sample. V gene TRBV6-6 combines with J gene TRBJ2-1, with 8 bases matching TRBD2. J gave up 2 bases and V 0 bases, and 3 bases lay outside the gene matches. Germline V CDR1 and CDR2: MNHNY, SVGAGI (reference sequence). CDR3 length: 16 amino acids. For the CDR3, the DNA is TGTGCCAGCAGTTACTCCCTAGCGGGTACCTACAATGAGCAGTTCTTC. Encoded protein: CASSYSLAGTYNEQFF.

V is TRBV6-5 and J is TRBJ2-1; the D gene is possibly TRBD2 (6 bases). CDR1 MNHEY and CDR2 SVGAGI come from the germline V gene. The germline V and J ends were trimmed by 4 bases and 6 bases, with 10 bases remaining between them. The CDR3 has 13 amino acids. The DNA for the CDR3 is TGTGCCAGCAGTTTCCCCGGGGGCAATGAGCAGTTCTTC. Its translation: CASSFPGGNEQFF.

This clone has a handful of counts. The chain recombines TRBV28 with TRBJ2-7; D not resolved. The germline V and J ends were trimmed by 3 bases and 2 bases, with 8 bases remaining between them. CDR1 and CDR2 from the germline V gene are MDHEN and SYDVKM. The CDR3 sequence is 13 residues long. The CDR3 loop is CASSFGRPYEQYF. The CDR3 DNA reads TGTGCCAGCAGTTTCGGGCGCCCCTACGAGCAGTACTTC.

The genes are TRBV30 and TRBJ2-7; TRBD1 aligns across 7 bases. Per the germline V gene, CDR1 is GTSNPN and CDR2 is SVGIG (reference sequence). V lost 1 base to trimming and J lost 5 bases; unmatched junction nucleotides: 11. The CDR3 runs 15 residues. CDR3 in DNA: TGTGCCTGGAGTGGCCTTTTGGGACAGTTGGACGAGCAGTACTTC. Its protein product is CAWSGLLGQLDEQYF.

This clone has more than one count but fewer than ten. The CDR3 sequence is CASSLGVSGRFTGELFF. The CDR3 DNA reads as TGTGCCAGCAGCTTAGGAGTTAGCGGGAGGTTCACCGGGGAGCTGTTTTTT. This sequence joins TRBV7-9 and TRBJ2-2, with 10 bases fitting TRBD2. V shed 1 base and J 4 bases; nucleotides not matched to a gene: 6. The germline V gene has CDR1 SEHNR and CDR2 FQNEAQ (reference sequence). This CDR3 comprises 17 residues.

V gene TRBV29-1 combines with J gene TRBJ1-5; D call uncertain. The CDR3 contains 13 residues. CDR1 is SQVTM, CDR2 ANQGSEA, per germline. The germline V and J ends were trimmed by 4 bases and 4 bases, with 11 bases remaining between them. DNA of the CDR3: TGCAGCGTTGTAGTAAGGGTAAATCAGCCCCAGCATTTT. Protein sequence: CSVVVRVNQPQHF.